These 22 T cell receptor beta chains came from one sample sequenced in a study of identical twins. TCRdb reprocessed the 5' RACE reads with MiXCR, giving one entry per CDR3 protein. The data show just under 650,000 distinct CDR3 sequences, roughly 6.6% seen once. The same data also contributed to another study, on yellow fever vaccine responses in identical twins.

Sequencing used PBMCs. The source of these receptors is a woman aged 18 to 35 in good health.

The chain has TRBV20-1 and TRBJ1-1; tentative D call: TRBD1 (5 bases). V was pared by 4 bases and J by 0 bases, with 9 bases between. This CDR3 region has 13 residues. Germline CDR1 DFQATT, CDR2 SNEGSKA (reference sequence). The CDR3 loop reads CSATTDMNTEAFF. CDR3 sequence (DNA): TGCAGTGCTACGACGGACATGAACACTGAAGCTTTCTTT.

This clonotype was seen at least ten times. The chain employs TRBV12-3 or TRBV12-4 and TRBJ2-2; 9 nucleotides agree with TRBD1. The CDR3 covers 16 residues. V shed 3 bases and J 3 bases; nucleotides not matched to a gene: 5. CDR3 amino acids: CASSLMWTGDTGELFF. For the CDR3, the DNA is TGTGCCAGCAGTTTGATGTGGACAGGGGACACCGGGGAGCTGTTTTTT.

This clonotype was detected ten times or more. The chain links TRBV4-1 to TRBJ2-1; unclear D gene. The germline V gene encodes CDR1 MGHRA and CDR2 YSYEKL. V lost 5 bases to trimming and J lost 0 bases, with 11 bases between them. CDR3 length equals 15 residues. In DNA form, the CDR3 reads TGCGCCAGCAGCTCAACCCTAAGCTCCTACAATGAGCAGTTCTTC. This gives the protein CASSSTLSSYNEQFF.

Only a few counts were recorded for this clonotype. The rearrangement links TRBV20-1 to TRBJ2-4, with 7 bases matching TRBD1. CDR3 length: 14 residues. Per the germline V gene, CDR1 is DFQATT and CDR2 is SNEGSKA (reference sequence). With 1 base clipped from V and 3 bases from J, the junction kept 3 bases outside the gene matches. CDR3 in DNA: TGCAGTGCTAGAGGCTCAGGGGGCAAAAACATTCAGTACTTC. Amino acid sequence: CSARGSGGKNIQYF.

This clonotype has only a few counts. The genes are TRBV2 and TRBJ1-5; no firm D call. Trimming removed 2 bases from V and 9 bases from J, with 8 bases in between. Per the germline V gene, CDR1 is SNHLY and CDR2 is FYNNEI. There are 12 residues in the CDR3. CDR3 bases: TGTGCCAGCAGTGAACCTCCGCGGCCCCAGCATTTT. Protein product: CASSEPPRPQHF.

This clonotype came up a few times. The chain combines TRBV12-3 or TRBV12-4 with TRBJ2-6; D is possibly TRBD1 (6 bases). V was pared by 6 bases and J by 2 bases, with 11 bases between. The CDR3 runs to 15 residues. CDR3 nucleotides: TGTGCCAGCAGCAATACAGGGACTGGGGCCAACGTCCTGACTTTC. It specifies CASSNTGTGANVLTF.

The chain combines TRBV10-3 with TRBJ1-5, with D hard to call. Trimming shortened V by 4 bases and J by 3 bases, and 19 bases separated the two germline ends. This CDR3 is built from 17 residues. In germline, CDR1 is ENHRY, CDR2 SYGVKD. CDR3 region: CAISASIDANYNQPQHF. The CDR3 DNA follows: TGTGCCATCAGTGCCTCAATCGACGCGAACTACAATCAGCCCCAGCATTTT.

This clonotype was observed a handful of times. The V gene is TRBV15, the J gene TRBJ2-5; 11 bases match TRBD2. V lost 4 bases to trimming and J lost 4 bases; unmatched junction nucleotides: 8. This CDR3 is 16 amino acids long. Germline CDR1 is LNHNV and CDR2 is YYDKDF (reference sequence). CDR3 nucleotide sequence: TGTGCCACCAGCACCGGTAGCGGGAGGGCCAGAGAGACCCAGTACTTC. Translated, it gives CATSTGSGRARETQYF.

This clonotype was seen many times. The CDR3 bases are TGCGCCAGCAGCCTTTGGACAACTTCTAACACCGGGGAGCTGTTTTTT. Translated: CASSLWTTSNTGELFF. The V and J genes are TRBV5-1 and TRBJ2-2, with TRBD1 as a possible D gene (5 bases). CDR1 is SGHRS, CDR2 YFSETQ, per germline. The CDR3 totals 16 residues. V gave up 4 bases and J gave up 2 bases, with 15 bases separating them.

This clonotype was counted at least ten times. The DNA for the CDR3 is TGTGCCAGCAGTCGGGACAGGGTTAGGACCGGGGAGCTGTTTTTT. This translates into CASSRDRVRTGELFF. This chain joins TRBV28 and TRBJ2-2, with 9 positions matching TRBD1. The CDR3 has 15 amino acids. Germline assignment: CDR1 MDHEN and CDR2 SYDVKM. With 5 bases clipped from V and 5 bases from J, the junction kept 6 bases outside the gene matches.

The J gene is TRBJ2-1, the V gene TRBV12-3 or TRBV12-4; D not resolved. The CDR3 is 11 amino acids. Trimming cost V 3 bases and J 8 bases, with 5 bases left between them. The CDR3 sequence: CASSFIDEQFF. CDR3 bases: TGTGCCAGCAGTTTTATCGATGAGCAGTTCTTC.

This clonotype was counted ten times or more. This chain links TRBV6-7 with TRBJ1-2; 9 bases are a match to TRBD1. TRBV6-7 is an ORF, and what it does is uncertain. V dropped 0 bases and J dropped 5; count of bases not matched to a gene: 7. The length of the CDR3 is 16 residues. The CDR3 sequence: CASSYSNDRGEYGYTF. DNA of the CDR3: TGTGCCAGCAGTTACTCGAACGACAGGGGGGAATATGGCTACACCTTC.

This clonotype appeared many times. The chain joins TRBV28 to TRBJ2-5; 7 nucleotides match TRBD1. The V segment lost 2 bases and the J segment 9 bases; nucleotides outside the gene matches: 12. The CDR3 loop spans 15 amino acids. Germline V gives CDR1 MDHEN, CDR2 SYDVKM. The CDR3 DNA follows: TGTGCCAGCAGTTTAAGGGGGACAGCACTAGGGGCCCAGTACTTC. This gives the protein CASSLRGTALGAQYF.

This clonotype was detected a few times. This chain connects TRBV28 to TRBJ2-1; a possible D gene is TRBD1 (6 bases). V lost 5 bases to trimming and J lost 5 bases, with 19 bases between them. The CDR3 has 16 residues. Germline assignment: CDR1 MDHEN and CDR2 SYDVKM. The CDR3 loop is CASSLVPRDNHNEQFF. Written as DNA, the CDR3 is TGTGCCAGCAGTCTCGTGCCCCGGGACAACCACAATGAGCAGTTCTTC.

V is TRBV11-3 and J is TRBJ2-1, with D possibly TRBD2 on 6 matching bases. Germline V gene sequence: CDR1 SGHNT, CDR2 YENEEA. The CDR3 spans 16 residues. V dropped 10 bases and J dropped 3 bases, with 22 bases sitting between them. Here the CDR3 reads CATAESGSWDYNEQFF. CDR3 DNA: TGTGCCACCGCGGAGAGCGGGTCGTGGGACTACAATGAGCAGTTCTTC.

There are many counts of this clonotype. This sequence joins TRBV15 and TRBJ1-1, with D unresolved. Deletions cut 0 bases from V and 1 base from J, with 9 bases between. CDR1 LNHNV and CDR2 YYDKDF come from the germline V gene (reference sequence). This CDR3 is built from 15 residues. The CDR3 region has the DNA TGTGCCACCAGCAGAGATTCGGCAGGGAACACTGAAGCTTTCTTT. Amino acids: CATSRDSAGNTEAFF.

The rearrangement links TRBV6-1 to TRBJ1-1; D call uncertain. Germline lookup yields CDR1 MNHNS and CDR2 SASEGT. This CDR3 has 15 amino acids. V was pared by 6 bases and J by 4 bases, with 18 bases between. In DNA, the CDR3 is TGTGCCAGCAGCCGCCAACGGGTACTGCCCACTGAAGCTTTCTTT. It codes for CASSRQRVLPTEAFF.

The chain couples TRBV5-8 to TRBJ1-1; TRBD1 aligns across 8 bases. V lost 1 base, J lost 2 bases, and 7 bases stayed unmatched. Germline values: CDR1 SGHTS, CDR2 YDEGEE. This CDR3 spans 16 amino acids. CDR3 coding DNA: TGTGCCAGCAGCTTGCTAGGCACAGGGGGAAACACTGAAGCTTTCTTT. Residues: CASSLLGTGGNTEAFF.

This clonotype was seen ten or more times. The chain links TRBV10-3 to TRBJ2-1; D gene uncertain. The germline CDR1 and CDR2 sequences are ENHRY and SYGVKD. This CDR3 is 16 amino acids long. V lost 2 bases and J lost 0, with 11 bases in between. The CDR3 region is CAISEGAASSYNEQFF. The DNA for the CDR3 is TGTGCCATCAGTGAGGGTGCGGCAAGCTCCTACAATGAGCAGTTCTTC.

This clonotype has more than one count but fewer than ten. V gene TRBV29-1 combines with J gene TRBJ1-5; D ambiguous. CDR1 SQVTM and CDR2 ANQGSEA come from the germline V gene. The CDR3 is 14 amino acids. As DNA, the CDR3 is TGCATGCGACAAGGACCGGATGACAATCAGCCCCAGCATTTT. As protein: CMRQGPDDNQPQHF.

There are many counts of this clonotype. The chain is built from TRBV20-1 and TRBJ2-7, with a weak D call TRBD1 (6 bases). The length of the CDR3 is 13 residues. Between the trimmed V and J ends, which lost 7 bases and 2 bases, there was a span of 15 bases. Per germline, CDR1 DFQATT and CDR2 SNEGSKA (reference sequence). CDR3 bases: TGCAGTGTCCAGGGGACGGGAACCTACGAGCAGTACTTC. Protein sequence: CSVQGTGTYEQYF.

The table lists this clonotype with many counts. This chain connects TRBV4-1 to TRBJ2-3, with a weak D call TRBD2 (6 bases). Trimming removed 4 bases at V and 2 bases at J, with 19 bases between. The CDR3 runs 17 residues. Germline V CDR1 and CDR2: MGHRA, YSYEKL. The CDR3 is CASSLKASGVNTDTQYF. The CDR3 nucleotides read TGCGCCAGCAGCCTAAAGGCGTCGGGGGTCAACACAGATACGCAGTATTTT.